A selection of T cell receptor beta chains follows, all from one sample in a study of shared clonotypes between healthy human individuals. Profiling relied on immunoSEQ multiplex PCR, and the TCRdb table lists in-frame clones only, not all of them. The sample lists some 500,000 clones; about 80% were seen once. Material for sequencing was PBMCs. All receptors derive from a woman aged 40-49 years in good health. Some clones in this sample may be carry-over from other donors' samples. The CDR3 runs from the conserved cysteine through the conserved F or W. The D gene is left open where the match is weak. Size is omitted from some rows. Given values are once, few, many or a class for expanded clones.

d_call,v_call,clone_size,j_call,cdr3_nt,cdr3_aa
-,TRBV5-1,few,TRBJ2-2,TGCGCCAGCAGCTTGGCACAGGGGGGGGCCGGGGAGCTGTTTTTT,CASSLAQGGAGELFF
TRBD2,TRBV13,few,TRBJ2-7,TGTGCCAGCAGCTGGGGACTAGCGGACTCCTACGAGCAGTACTTC,CASSWGLADSYEQYF
-,TRBV4-1,few,TRBJ1-5,TGCGCCAGCAGCCAAGAGTGGTGGTCAGGGATCAATCAGCCCCAGCATTTT,CASSQEWWSGINQPQHF
-,TRBV18,few,TRBJ2-7,TGTGCCAGCTCACTCGAAAGGGACCTAAGCACCGAGCAGTACTTC,CASSLERDLSTEQYF
TRBD2,TRBV7-9,-,TRBJ2-1,TGTGCCAGCAGCTCTTTAGCGGGGGTGCTCTACAATGAGCAGTTCTTC,CASSSLAGVLYNEQFF
-,TRBV6-5,-,TRBJ2-2,TGTGCCAGCAGTTCCGGGCCCCAGCGCACCGGGGAGCTGTTTTTT,CASSSGPQRTGELFF
-,TRBV19,-,TRBJ2-1,TGTGCCAGTAGTATAACGCGGGAAGATGAGCAGTTCTTC,CASSITREDEQFF
TRBD2,TRBV28,-,TRBJ2-5,TGTGCCAGCAGACCGCCAGCGGGAGTTGAGACCCAGTACTTC,CASRPPAGVETQYF
TRBD1,TRBV5-1,-,TRBJ2-5,TGCGCCAGCAGCACTACAGGGGCCCAAGAGACCCAGTACTTC,CASSTTGAQETQYF
-,TRBV27,-,TRBJ2-6,TGTGCCAGCAGTTTTGGCCGCTCTGGGGCCAACGTCCTGACTTTC,CASSFGRSGANVLTF
TRBD2,TRBV7-8,-,TRBJ2-7,TGTGCCAGCAGCTTAGACTCACTAGCGGGAGCTGGCGAGCAGTACTTC,CASSLDSLAGAGEQYF
-,TRBV9,-,TRBJ2-7,TGTGCCAGCAGCGTAGCTCCTTCGACACGAAGCTCCTACGAGCAGTACTTC,CASSVAPSTRSSYEQYF
TRBD2,TRBV18,-,TRBJ2-2,TGTGCCAGCTCACCTCAAGCGGGAGACACCGGGGAGCTGTTTTTT,CASSPQAGDTGELFF
TRBD1,TRBV15,-,TRBJ1-5,TGTGCCACCAGCAGAGACAGGGGGCTAGGTCAGCCCCAGCATTTT,CATSRDRGLGQPQHF
-,TRBV6-1,few,TRBJ2-7,TGTGCCAGCAGTGAAGGGACCGAGTACGAGCAGTACTTC,CASSEGTEYEQYF
TRBD1,TRBV7-9,few,TRBJ2-5,TGTGCCAGCAGCTTAACAGGGGGCCCAGAGACCCAGTACTTC,CASSLTGGPETQYF
-,TRBV5-8,few,TRBJ2-7,TGTGCCAATGGACTAGGGGGGAGTGACGAGCAGTACTTC,CANGLGGSDEQYF
TRBD2,TRBV9,-,TRBJ2-2,TGTGCCAGCAGCGTGATAGCGGGACCTAACACCGGGGAGCTGTTTTTT,CASSVIAGPNTGELFF
-,TRBV7-3,-,TRBJ1-1,TGTGCCAGCAGCATTGGGGGAGGGAACACTGAAGCTTTCTTT,CASSIGGGNTEAFF
-,TRBV28,-,TRBJ2-7,TGTGCCAGCAGTCCCAGGGATGCTTTCACCGGGTACGAGCAGTACTTC,CASSPRDAFTGYEQYF
TRBD2,TRBV9,once,TRBJ2-7,TGTGCCAGCAGCTGTTCTAACAAGGACAGTCCGGGACTAGTTCTCTACGAGCAGTACTTC,CASSCSNKDSPGLVLYEQYF
-,TRBV7-8,-,TRBJ2-1,TGTGCCAGCAACAAAGGGGGCGGTAGCGGGAATCTCTACAATGAGCAGTTCTTC,CASNKGGGSGNLYNEQFF